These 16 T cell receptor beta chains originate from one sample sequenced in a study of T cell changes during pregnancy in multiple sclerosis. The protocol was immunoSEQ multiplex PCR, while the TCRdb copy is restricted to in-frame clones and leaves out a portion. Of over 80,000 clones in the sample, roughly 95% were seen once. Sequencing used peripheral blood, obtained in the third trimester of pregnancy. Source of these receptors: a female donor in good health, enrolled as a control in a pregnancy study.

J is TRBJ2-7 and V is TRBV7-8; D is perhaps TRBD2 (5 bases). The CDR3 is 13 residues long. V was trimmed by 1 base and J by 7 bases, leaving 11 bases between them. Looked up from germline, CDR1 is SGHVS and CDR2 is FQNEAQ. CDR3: CASSLDVGGEQYF. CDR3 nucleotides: TGTGCCAGCAGCTTAGACGTCGGAGGTGAGCAGTACTTC.

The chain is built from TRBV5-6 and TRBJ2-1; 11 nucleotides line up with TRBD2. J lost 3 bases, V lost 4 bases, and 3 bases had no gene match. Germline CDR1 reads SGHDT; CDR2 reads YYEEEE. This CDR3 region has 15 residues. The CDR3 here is CASSPGTSGYNEQFF. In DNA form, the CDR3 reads TGTGCCAGCAGCCCCGGGACTAGCGGCTACAATGAGCAGTTCTTC.

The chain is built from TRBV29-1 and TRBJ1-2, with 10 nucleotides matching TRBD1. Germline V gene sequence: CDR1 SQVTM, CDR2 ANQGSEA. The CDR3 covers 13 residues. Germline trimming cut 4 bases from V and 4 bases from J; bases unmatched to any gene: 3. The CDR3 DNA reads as TGCAGCGTTGGCCGGACAGGGGGCTATGGCTACACCTTC. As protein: CSVGRTGGYGYTF.

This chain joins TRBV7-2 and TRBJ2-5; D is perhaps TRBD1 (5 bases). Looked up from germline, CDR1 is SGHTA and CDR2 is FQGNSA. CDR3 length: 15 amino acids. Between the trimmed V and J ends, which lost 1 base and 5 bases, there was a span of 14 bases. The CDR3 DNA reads TGTGCCAGCAGCTTAGGAGGCCAGGGCCGCGAGACCCAGTACTTC. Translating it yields CASSLGGQGRETQYF.

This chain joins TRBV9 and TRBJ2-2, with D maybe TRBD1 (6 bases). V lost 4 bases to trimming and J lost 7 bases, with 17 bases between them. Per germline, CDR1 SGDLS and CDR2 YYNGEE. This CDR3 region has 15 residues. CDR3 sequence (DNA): TGTGCCAGCAGCCCCCGAGGGGGAATTGGCGGGGAGCTGTTTTTT. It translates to CASSPRGGIGGELFF.

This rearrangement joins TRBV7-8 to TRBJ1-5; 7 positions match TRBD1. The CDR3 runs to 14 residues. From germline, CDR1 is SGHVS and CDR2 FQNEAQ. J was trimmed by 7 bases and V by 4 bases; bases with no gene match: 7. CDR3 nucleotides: TGTGCCAGCAGCTCGACAGGGAGAGAGCAGCCCCAGCATTTT. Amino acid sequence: CASSSTGREQPQHF.

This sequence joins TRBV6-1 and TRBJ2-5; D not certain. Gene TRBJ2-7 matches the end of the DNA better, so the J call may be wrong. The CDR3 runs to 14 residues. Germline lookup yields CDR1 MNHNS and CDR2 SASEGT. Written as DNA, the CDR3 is TGTGCCAGCAGTGAAGCGCTAGGAGTAGACGAGCAGTACTTC. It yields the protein CASSEALGVDEQYF.

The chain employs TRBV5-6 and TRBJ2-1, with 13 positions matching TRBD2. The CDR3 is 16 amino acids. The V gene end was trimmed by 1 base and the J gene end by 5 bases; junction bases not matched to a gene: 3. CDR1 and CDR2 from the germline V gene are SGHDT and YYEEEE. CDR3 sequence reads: CASSLPGLAGNNEQFF. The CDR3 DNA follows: TGTGCCAGCAGCTTGCCGGGACTAGCGGGAAACAATGAGCAGTTCTTC.

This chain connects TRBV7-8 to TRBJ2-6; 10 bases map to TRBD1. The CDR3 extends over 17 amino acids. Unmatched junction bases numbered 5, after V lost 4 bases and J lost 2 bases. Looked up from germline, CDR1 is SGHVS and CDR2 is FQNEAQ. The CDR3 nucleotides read TGTGCCAGCAGCTATCGACAGGGGGCCCCTGGGGCCAACGTCCTGACTTTC. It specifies CASSYRQGAPGANVLTF.

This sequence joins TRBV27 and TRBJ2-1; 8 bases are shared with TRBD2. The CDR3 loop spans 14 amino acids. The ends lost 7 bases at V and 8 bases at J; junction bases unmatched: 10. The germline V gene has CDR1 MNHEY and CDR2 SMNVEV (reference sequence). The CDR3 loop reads CASIGSGSVDEQFF. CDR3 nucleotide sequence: TGTGCCAGCATCGGCAGCGGGAGTGTCGATGAGCAGTTCTTC.

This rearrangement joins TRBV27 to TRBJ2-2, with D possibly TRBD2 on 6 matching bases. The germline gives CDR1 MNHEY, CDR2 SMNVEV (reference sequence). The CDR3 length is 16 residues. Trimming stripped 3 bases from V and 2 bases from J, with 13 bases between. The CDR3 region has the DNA TGTGCCAGCAGTTTTCCCGGGGGACCAAACACCGGGGAGCTGTTTTTT. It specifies CASSFPGGPNTGELFF.

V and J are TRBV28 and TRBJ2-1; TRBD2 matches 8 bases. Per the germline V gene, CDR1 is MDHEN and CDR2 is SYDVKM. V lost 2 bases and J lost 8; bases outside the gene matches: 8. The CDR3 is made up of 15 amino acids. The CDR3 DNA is TGTGCCAGCAGTTTAGGGCGGGCGGGGGGCGATGAGCAGTTCTTC. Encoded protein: CASSLGRAGGDEQFF.

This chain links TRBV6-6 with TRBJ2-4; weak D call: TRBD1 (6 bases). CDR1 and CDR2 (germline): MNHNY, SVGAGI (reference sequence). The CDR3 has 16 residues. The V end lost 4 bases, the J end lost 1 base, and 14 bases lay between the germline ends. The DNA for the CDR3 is TGTGCCAGCAGTTCCAGGACAGAGTTGGCCAAAAACATTCAGTACTTC. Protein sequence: CASSSRTELAKNIQYF.

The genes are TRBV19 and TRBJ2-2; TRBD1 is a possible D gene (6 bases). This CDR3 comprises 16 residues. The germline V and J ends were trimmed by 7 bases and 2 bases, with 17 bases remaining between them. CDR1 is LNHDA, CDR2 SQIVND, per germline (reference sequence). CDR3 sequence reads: CASTSGQSFNTGELFF. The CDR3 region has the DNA TGTGCCAGTACCTCCGGACAGAGCTTTAACACCGGGGAGCTGTTTTTT.

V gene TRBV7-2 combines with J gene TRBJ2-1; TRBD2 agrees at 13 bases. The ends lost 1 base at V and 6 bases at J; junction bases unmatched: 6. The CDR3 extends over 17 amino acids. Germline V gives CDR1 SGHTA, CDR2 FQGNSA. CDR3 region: CASSLEFTSGRVNEQFF. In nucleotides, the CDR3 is TGTGCCAGCAGCTTAGAGTTCACTAGCGGGAGGGTCAATGAGCAGTTCTTC.

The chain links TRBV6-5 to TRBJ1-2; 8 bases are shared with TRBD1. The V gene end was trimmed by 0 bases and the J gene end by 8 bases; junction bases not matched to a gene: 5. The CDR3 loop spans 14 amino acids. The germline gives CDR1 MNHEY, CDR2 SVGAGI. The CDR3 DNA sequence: TGTGCCAGCAGTTACTCGGGACAGGAGGGAGGCTACACCTTC. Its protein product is CASSYSGQEGGYTF.